This T cell receptor (beta chain) stems from a study of T-cell memory formation after mild COVID-19. Overall study results and limits: Some clones that responded were present in memory (sampled pre-infection), which suggests cross-reactive memory joined.

V shed 5 bases and J shed 4 bases, with 14 bases lying between them. The CDR3 is 14 amino acids. Germline V gene data show CDR1 as LGHNT and CDR2 as FRNRAP. This clonotype turned up a few times. Its matching antigen is unknown. TCR alpha and TCR beta cDNA libraries with sample barcodes and UMIs came from 5'RACE using constant-segment primers. MiXCR, applied by TCRdb to the 5' RACE reads, yields one record per CDR3 protein. This table holds about 200,000 distinct CDR3 sequences, 7.5% to 10% found once. The receptor was derived from a man younger than 35 who had mild COVID-19 (a few samples of this study predate the infection). Cell type and time point are not known. Sequencing input: PBMCs or a T cell subset sorted from them (not recorded which). The gene calls are TRBV12-5 and TRBJ1-2; weak D call: TRBD1 (5 bases). The CDR3 DNA reads as TGTGCTAGTGGTCCAAGGGGCGAAGTCTATGGCTACACCTTC. It translates to CASGPRGEVYGYTF.